These 13 T cell receptor beta chains were sequenced from one sample in a study of tumor-infiltrating lymphocytes in primary liver carcinoma. With a constant-region primer, TCR beta cDNA was made from 450 to 500 ng of total RNA. Modified slightly, ARM-PCR produced TCR beta libraries over three nested multiplex PCR rounds. Both of the initial two PCR rounds ran for approximately 11 cycles and employed TRBV1-TRBV30 forward primers alongside a C-beta reverse primer. A single record per CDR3 protein comes from TCRdb applying MiXCR to the multiplex PCR reads. Counted here are under 110,000 distinct CDR3 sequences, about 70% occurring once; the ten biggest clones make up less than 15%. The study co-extracted DNA and RNA from around 20-30 mg of unsorted bulk tissue. What was sequenced was liver tumor tissue from sampling region 2. Subset denoted: tumor region T2, inferior pole. Receptors originate from a woman between 55 and 75 years old with primary liver carcinoma and hepatitis B virus infection.

This clonotype occurred many times. The V call is TRBV7-9, the J call TRBJ1-2, with a possible D match to TRBD1 (5 bases). The CDR3 covers 13 residues. In germline, CDR1 is SEHNR, CDR2 FQNEAQ (reference sequence). V shed 5 bases and J shed 3 bases, with 10 bases lying between them. In DNA, the CDR3 is TGTGCCAGCAGCCTCGGACAACACTATGGCTACACCTTC. The encoded protein is CASSLGQHYGYTF.

This clonotype showed up just a few times. A read error may account for a junction end that differs from germline. V usage is TRBV28 and J usage is TRBJ2-5, with 7 bases that match TRBD1. This CDR3 spans 14 amino acids. CDR1 and CDR2 from the germline V gene are MDHEN and SYDVKM. As DNA, the CDR3 is TGCGCCGGCAGTTTACAGGGGAAAGCAGAGACCCAGTACTTC. It is translated as CAGSLQGKAETQYF.

Note on this clonotype: A much larger clone lies one base from this, so it may be a read error. The chain combines TRBV6-6 with TRBJ2-3; TRBD1 agrees at 7 bases. The CDR3 covers 13 residues. Germline CDR1 reads MNHNY; CDR2 reads SVGAGI (reference sequence). The CDR3 sequence is CAGSDTGADTQYF. The DNA of the CDR3 is TGTGCCGGCAGTGACACAGGGGCAGATACGCAGTATTTT.

This clonotype has a single count. The CDR3 spells CSVMWRNTDTQYF. In DNA form, the CDR3 reads TGCAGCGTAATGTGGAGGAACACAGATACGCAGTATTTT. The chain joins TRBV29-1 to TRBJ2-3, with TRBD2 as a possible D gene (5 bases). Trimming removed 6 bases at V and 2 bases at J, with 12 bases between. Germline values: CDR1 SQVTM, CDR2 ANQGSEA. This CDR3 spans 13 amino acids.

Remarks on this clonotype: A read error may explain this, as a much larger clone is one base away. The chain joins TRBV29-1 to TRBJ2-5; TRBD2 is a possible D gene (5 bases). The germline V and J ends were trimmed by 6 bases and 2 bases, with 19 bases remaining between them. CDR1 and CDR2 from the germline V gene are SQVTM and ANQGSEA. The CDR3 runs 15 residues. CDR3 region: CSVNERGSTQETQYF. The CDR3 nucleotides are TGCAGCGTAAATGAACGAGGGTCGACTCAAGAGACCCAGTACTTC.

Concerning this clonotype itself: Compared with germline, one end of the junction differs, possibly owing to a read error. V usage is TRBV11-2 and J usage is TRBJ2-7; 7 bases map to TRBD1. The CDR3 covers 15 residues. Per the germline V gene, CDR1 is SGHAT and CDR2 is FQNNGV. The CDR3 is CASRLVQGSKYEQYF. The CDR3 region has the DNA TGTGCCAGCAGGTTAGTACAGGGGTCCAAATACGAGCAGTACTTC.

This clonotype was seen many times. The V and J genes are TRBV6-5 and TRBJ2-1, with a possible D match to TRBD2 (5 bases). Trimming cost V 3 bases and J 5 bases, with 8 bases left between them. This CDR3 contains 13 residues. Germline V gene sequence: CDR1 MNHEY, CDR2 SVGAGI. The CDR3 protein is CASSYSADNEQFF. In DNA, the CDR3 is TGTGCCAGCAGTTATTCAGCGGACAATGAGCAGTTCTTC.

Comment on this clonotype: Here the CDR3 omits its conserved ending phenylalanine or tryptophan, so a read error is the likely source. The gene calls are TRBV4-2 and TRBJ2-7; D unresolved. The CDR3 consists of 15 residues. Germline V lookup: CDR1 LGHNA, CDR2 YNFKEQ. CDR3 protein: CVNSQELETSYEQYL. In DNA form, the CDR3 reads TGTGTCAACAGCCAAGAATTGGAGACATCCTACGAGCAGTACTTA.

The table lists this clonotype with a count of one. J is TRBJ1-4 and V is TRBV29-1; 7 nucleotides agree with TRBD1. The CDR3 runs 14 residues. Trimming took 8 bases from V and 9 from J; bases not matched to a gene: 15. Per the germline V gene, CDR1 is SQVTM and CDR2 is ANQGSEA. As DNA, the CDR3 is TGCAGCATCAGGGACAGCCAGTTTGAGAAAAAACTGTTTTTT. Translated, it gives CSIRDSQFEKKLFF. The variable domain in full, with the rest retrieved from reference TRBV29-1 and TRBJ1-4, is SAVISQKPSRDICQRGTSLTIQCQVDSQVTMMFWYRQQPGQSLTLIATANQGSEATYESGFVIDKFPISRPNLTFSTLTVSNMSPEDSSIYLCSIRDSQFEKKLFFGSGTQLSVL.

Worth noting for this clonotype: One base away lies a much larger clone, so this may be a sequencing read error. CDR3 protein: CATGDPRGAGELFF. The CDR3 DNA reads as TGTGCCACCGGTGATCCTCGGGGGGCCGGGGAGCTGTTTTTT. The chain has TRBV24-1 and TRBJ2-2; 7 positions agree with TRBD2. Germline CDR1 reads KGHDR; CDR2 reads SFDVKD. CDR3 length: 14 amino acids.

As for this clonotype: At one end, the junction sequence differs from germline, possibly due to a read error. The chain is built from TRBV7-9 and TRBJ2-7, with TRBD1 matching 8 bases. The V gene's germline CDR1 is SEHNR and CDR2 FQNEAQ (reference sequence). This CDR3 spans 16 amino acids. The CDR3 is CASSHWDQGADYKQYF. The CDR3, as DNA: TGTGCCAGCAGCCACTGGGATCAGGGGGCGGACTACAAGCAGTACTTC.

Worth noting for this clonotype: One junction end does not reproduce the germline sequence, and a read error may be involved. V gene TRBV14 combines with J gene TRBJ2-7; 9 nucleotides line up with TRBD2. CDR3 length equals 16 residues. Germline V lookup: CDR1 SGHDN, CDR2 FVKESK. The CDR3 nucleotides are TGTGTCAGCAGTCAAGCTCAGTATAGCGGGGGCTACGAGCAGTACTTC. Translating gives CVSSQAQYSGGYEQYF.

This clonotype came up a few times. The V call is TRBV28, the J call TRBJ2-1, with D perhaps matching TRBD1 (6 bases). Trimming shortened V by 2 bases and J by 9 bases, and 17 bases separated the two germline ends. The CDR3 runs 15 residues. The germline V gene encodes CDR1 MDHEN and CDR2 SYDVKM. Here the CDR3 DNA reads TGTGCCAGCAGTTTAACGCGCAGGGGAAACGGTGAGCAGTTCTTC. Translation: CASSLTRRGNGEQFF.